This T cell receptor beta chain was observed in a study of technical replicates of blood from several donors. Measured with immunoSEQ multiplex PCR; TCRdb has only the in-frame clones, and not every one. Among fewer than 75,000 clones, roughly 88% were seen once, and the ten largest hold roughly 4.6%. The germline V gene encodes CDR1 MNHNY and CDR2 SVGAGI (reference sequence). The CDR3 length is 12 residues. The V end lost 6 bases, the J end lost 6 bases, and 11 bases lay between the germline ends. This clonotype was obtained from a human donor in good health. Some clones in this sample may be carry-over from other donors' samples. Sequencing was carried out using PBMCs. The J gene is TRBJ1-2, the V gene TRBV6-6, with D perhaps matching TRBD1 (5 bases). CDR3: CASRGGPDGYTF. In DNA form, the CDR3 reads TGTGCCAGCAGGGGGGGACCGGATGGCTACACCTTC.